This passage covers 5 T cell receptor beta chains from one sample sequenced in a study of T cells in Graves' hyperthyroidism and ophthalmopathy. RNA transcripts provided the source from which TCR beta CDR3 regions were amplified. The TCR CDR3 first-round RT-PCR relied on the HTBI primer set. TCRdb processed the multiplex PCR reads anew with MiXCR; each CDR3 protein has one entry. The sample lists roughly 400,000 distinct CDR3 sequences; around a sixth were seen once. Source material: blood. The receptors come from a woman under 30 with Graves' hyperthyroidism that later progressed to Graves' ophthalmopathy.

This clonotype came up many times. This chain links TRBV20-1 with TRBJ2-3, with 10 bases that match TRBD2. CDR1 and CDR2 from the germline V gene are DFQATT and SNEGSKA (reference sequence). The CDR3 has 15 amino acids. V lost 0 bases and J lost 4; bases outside the gene matches: 4. This CDR3 is CSARDPSGRPDTQYF. CDR3 bases: TGCAGTGCTAGAGACCCTAGCGGGAGACCAGATACGCAGTATTTT.

This clonotype was detected many times. CDR3 nucleotides: TGTGCCAGCAGCTCTAGCGGGAGGTTTTACAATGAGCAGTTCTTC. This translates into CASSSSGRFYNEQFF. The gene calls are TRBV28 and TRBJ2-1, with 11 nucleotides matching TRBD2. The V and J ends lost 6 bases and 4 bases, in that order; junction bases with no gene match: 5. The CDR3 consists of 15 residues. From germline, CDR1 is MDHEN and CDR2 SYDVKM. Complete variable domain (other parts from reference TRBV28 and TRBJ2-1): DVKVTQSSRYLVKRTGEKVFLECVQDMDHENMFWYRQDPGLGLRLIYFSYDVKMKEKGDIPEGYSVSREKKERFSLILESASTNQTSMYLCASSSSGRFYNEQFFGPGTRLTVL.

This clonotype occurred many times. The V gene is TRBV7-9, the J gene TRBJ2-5; 8 bases line up with TRBD2. The CDR3 totals 16 residues. Looked up from germline, CDR1 is SEHNR and CDR2 is FQNEAQ (reference sequence). V was clipped by 5 bases and J by 4 bases; unmatched bases: 12. The CDR3 bases are TGTGCCAGCAGCCCCTCCGGGGGGGCACGGAGAGAGACCCAGTACTTC. It yields the protein CASSPSGGARRETQYF.

This clonotype was seen only a few times. The chain's CDR3 is CASRRSGGYEQYF. The CDR3 nucleotides read TGTGCCAGCAGGAGAAGCGGGGGGTACGAGCAGTACTTC. The chain couples TRBV28 to TRBJ2-7; 9 nucleotides align to TRBD2. In germline, CDR1 is MDHEN, CDR2 SYDVKM. This CDR3 contains 13 residues. V trimming: 6 bases; J trimming: 4 bases; junction bases outside the gene matches: 4.

This clonotype was counted once. This rearrangement joins TRBV30 to TRBJ1-5; the match to TRBD1 covers 8 bases. This CDR3 contains 13 residues. V dropped 1 base and J dropped 8; count of bases not matched to a gene: 4. CDR1 and CDR2 (germline): GTSNPN, SVGIG (reference sequence). CDR3 region: CAWSAGGEKPQHF. The CDR3 DNA follows: TGTGCCTGGAGTGCAGGGGGCGAAAAGCCCCAGCATTTT. Variable domain in full (rest from reference TRBV30 and TRBJ1-5): SQTIHQWPATLVQPVGSPLSLECTVEGTSNPNLYWYRQAAGRGLQLLFYSVGIGQISSEVPQNLSASRPQDRQFILSSKKLLLSDSGFYLCAWSAGGEKPQHFGDGTRLSIL.